A single TCR beta chain is shown here with its context. Its antigen is unknown. The germline V gene has CDR1 MNHEY and CDR2 SMNVEV (reference sequence). The CDR3 length is 17 residues. Trimming left V 3 bases short and J 0 bases short, with 15 bases between. Execution of the assay was at deep level. Here immunoSEQ multiplex PCR was the method, and the copy in TCRdb shows in-frame clones only, minus some. Of fewer than 2.5 million clones listed, approximately 94% were seen once; the top ten hold approximately 0.37%. This sample was taken from a study of shared clonotypes between healthy human individuals. Study-wide results and caveats: The sharing of 4.5% to 5.5% of naive CD4 clonotypes was seen across a handful of donors. Sequencing depth was predicted to influence how clonotypes are shared among donors.

The source of this sequence is a man aged 18-30 years in good health. Some clones in this sample may be carry-over from other donors' samples. The chain has TRBV27 and TRBJ1-3; perhaps TRBD1 as D (5 bases). Specimen: naive CD4+ T cells from PBMCs. Subset described: CD45RA+ positively selected. The DNA of the CDR3 is TGTGCCAGCAGTTTGTTGGGGACTCCCGGCTCTGGAAACACCATATATTTT. It encodes CASSLLGTPGSGNTIYF.